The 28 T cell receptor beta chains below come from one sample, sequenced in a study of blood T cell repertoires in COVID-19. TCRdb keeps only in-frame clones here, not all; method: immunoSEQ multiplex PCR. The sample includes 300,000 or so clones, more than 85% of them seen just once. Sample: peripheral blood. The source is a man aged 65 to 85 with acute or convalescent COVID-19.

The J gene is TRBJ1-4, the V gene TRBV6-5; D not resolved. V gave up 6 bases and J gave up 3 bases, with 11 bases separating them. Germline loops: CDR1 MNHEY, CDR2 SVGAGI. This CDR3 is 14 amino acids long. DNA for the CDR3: TGTGCCAGCAGGGAGACGGCCGCTAATGAAAAACTGTTTTTT. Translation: CASRETAANEKLFF.

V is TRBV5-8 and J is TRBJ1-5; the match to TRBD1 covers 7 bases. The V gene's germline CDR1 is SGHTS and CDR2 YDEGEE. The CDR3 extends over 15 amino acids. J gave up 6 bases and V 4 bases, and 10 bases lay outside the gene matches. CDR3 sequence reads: CASSRAEGAIQPQHF. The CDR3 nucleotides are TGTGCCAGCAGCCGGGCGGAGGGGGCGATTCAGCCCCAGCATTTT.

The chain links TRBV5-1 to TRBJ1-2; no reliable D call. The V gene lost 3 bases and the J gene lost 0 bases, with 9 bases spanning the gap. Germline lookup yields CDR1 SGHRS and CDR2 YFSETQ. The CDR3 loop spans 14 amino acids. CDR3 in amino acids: CASSSMAANYGYTF. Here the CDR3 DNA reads TGCGCCAGCAGCTCGATGGCCGCTAACTATGGCTACACCTTC.

The chain's CDR3 is CASSEAPVGTGGYKLFF. The CDR3 coding sequence is TGTGCCAGCAGTGAAGCGCCGGTTGGGACAGGGGGTTACAAACTGTTTTTT. The chain is built from TRBV6-1 and TRBJ1-4, with 11 bases lining up with TRBD1. The J segment lost 11 bases and the V segment lost 0 bases, leaving 11 bases of the junction unmatched. This CDR3 comprises 17 residues. Germline CDR1 MNHNS, CDR2 SASEGT.

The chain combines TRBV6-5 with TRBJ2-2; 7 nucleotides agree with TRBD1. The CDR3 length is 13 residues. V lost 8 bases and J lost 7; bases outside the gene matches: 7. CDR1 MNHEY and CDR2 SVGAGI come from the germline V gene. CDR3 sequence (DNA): TGTGCCAGCCAGCGAGGACAGGACGGGGAGCTGTTTTTT. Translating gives CASQRGQDGELFF.

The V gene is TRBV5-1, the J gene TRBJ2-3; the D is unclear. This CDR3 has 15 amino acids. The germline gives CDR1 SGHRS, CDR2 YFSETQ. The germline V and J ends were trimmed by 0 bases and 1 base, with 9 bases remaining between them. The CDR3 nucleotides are TGCGCCAGCAGCTTGGCCATCCCAGGCACAGATACGCAGTATTTT. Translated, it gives CASSLAIPGTDTQYF.

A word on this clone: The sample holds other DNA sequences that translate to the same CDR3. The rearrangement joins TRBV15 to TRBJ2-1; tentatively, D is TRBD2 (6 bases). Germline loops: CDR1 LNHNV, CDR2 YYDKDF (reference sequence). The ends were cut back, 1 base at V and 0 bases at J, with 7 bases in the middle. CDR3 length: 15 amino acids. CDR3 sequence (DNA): TGTGCCACCAGCAGAGCCGGGAGCTCCTACAATGAGCAGTTCTTC. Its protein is CATSRAGSSYNEQFF.

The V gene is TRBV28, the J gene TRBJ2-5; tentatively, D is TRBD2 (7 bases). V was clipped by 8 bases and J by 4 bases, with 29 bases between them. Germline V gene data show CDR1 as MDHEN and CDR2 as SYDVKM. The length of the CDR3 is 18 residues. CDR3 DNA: TGTGCCAGCCGATCTTGGGGGGGCGCCCGGAGGATTTCAGAGACCCAGTACTTC. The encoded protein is CASRSWGGARRISETQYF. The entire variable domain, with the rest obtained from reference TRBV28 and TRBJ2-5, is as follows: DVKVTQSSRYLVKRTGEKVFLECVQDMDHENMFWYRQDPGLGLRLIYFSYDVKMKEKGDIPEGYSVSREKKERFSLILESASTNQTSMYLCASRSWGGARRISETQYFGPGTRLLVL.

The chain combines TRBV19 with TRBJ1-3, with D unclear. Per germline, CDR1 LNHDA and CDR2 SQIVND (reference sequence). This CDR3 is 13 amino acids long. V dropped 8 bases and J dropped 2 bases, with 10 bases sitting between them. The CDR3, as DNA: TGTGCCAGTTCGTCTGGGCCTGGAAACACCATATATTTT. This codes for CASSSGPGNTIYF.

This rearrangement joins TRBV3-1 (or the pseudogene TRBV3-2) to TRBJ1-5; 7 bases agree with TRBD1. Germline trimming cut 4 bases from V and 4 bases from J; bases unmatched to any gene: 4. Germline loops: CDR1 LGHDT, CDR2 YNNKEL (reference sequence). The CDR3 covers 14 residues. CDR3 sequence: CASSLTGQNQPQHF. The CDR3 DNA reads TGTGCCAGCAGCCTGACAGGGCAGAATCAGCCCCAGCATTTT.

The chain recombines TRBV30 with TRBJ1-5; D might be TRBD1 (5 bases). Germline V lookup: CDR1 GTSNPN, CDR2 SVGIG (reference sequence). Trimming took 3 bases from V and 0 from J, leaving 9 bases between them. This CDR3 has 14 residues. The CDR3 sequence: CAWSVDNSNQPQHF. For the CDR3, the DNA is TGTGCCTGGAGCGTGGACAATAGCAATCAGCCCCAGCATTTT. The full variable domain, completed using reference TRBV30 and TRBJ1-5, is SQTIHQWPATLVQPVGSPLSLECTVEGTSNPNLYWYRQAAGRGLQLLFYSVGIGQISSEVPQNLSASRPQDRQFILSSKKLLLSDSGFYLCAWSVDNSNQPQHFGDGTRLSIL.

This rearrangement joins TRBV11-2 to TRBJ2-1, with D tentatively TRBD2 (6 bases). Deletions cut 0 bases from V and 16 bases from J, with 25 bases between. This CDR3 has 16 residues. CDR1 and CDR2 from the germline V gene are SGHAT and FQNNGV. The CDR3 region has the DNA TGTGCCAGCAGCTTAGAGCGAGCGGGCAGGCCTAGGGTCATATTCTTC. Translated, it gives CASSLERAGRPRVIFF. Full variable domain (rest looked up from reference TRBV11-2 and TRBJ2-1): EAGVAQSPRYKIIEKRQSVAFWCNPISGHATLYWYQQILGQGPKLLIQFQNNGVVDDSQLPKDRFSAERLKGVDSTLKIQPAKLEDSAVYLCASSLERAGRPRVIFFGPGTRLTVL.

In nucleotides, the CDR3 is TGTGCCAGCAGCGATACAGGGTGGACCCTGGATACGCAGTATTTT. This translates into CASSDTGWTLDTQYF. The chain recombines TRBV9 with TRBJ2-3, with a weak D call TRBD1 (6 bases). This CDR3 region has 15 residues. V dropped 3 bases and J dropped 6 bases, with 17 bases sitting between them. In germline, CDR1 is SGDLS, CDR2 YYNGEE.

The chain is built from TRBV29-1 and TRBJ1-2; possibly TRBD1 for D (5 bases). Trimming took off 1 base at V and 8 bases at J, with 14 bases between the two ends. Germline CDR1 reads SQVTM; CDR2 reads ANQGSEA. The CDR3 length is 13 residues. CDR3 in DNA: TGCAGCGTTGAAGTAAGGGGATTCAACGGCTACACCTTC. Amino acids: CSVEVRGFNGYTF.

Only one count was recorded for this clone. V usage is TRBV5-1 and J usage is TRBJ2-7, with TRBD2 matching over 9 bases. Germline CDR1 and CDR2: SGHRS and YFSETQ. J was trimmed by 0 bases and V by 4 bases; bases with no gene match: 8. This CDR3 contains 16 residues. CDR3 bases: TGCGCCAGCAGCGTAGGTAGCGGGAGTACCTCCTACGAGCAGTACTTC. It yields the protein CASSVGSGSTSYEQYF.

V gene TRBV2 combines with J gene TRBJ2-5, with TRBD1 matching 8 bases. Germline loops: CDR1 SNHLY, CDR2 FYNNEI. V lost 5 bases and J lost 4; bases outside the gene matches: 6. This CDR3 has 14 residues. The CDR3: CASSPTGGRETQYF. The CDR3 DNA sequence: TGTGCCAGCAGTCCTACAGGGGGAAGAGAGACCCAGTACTTC.

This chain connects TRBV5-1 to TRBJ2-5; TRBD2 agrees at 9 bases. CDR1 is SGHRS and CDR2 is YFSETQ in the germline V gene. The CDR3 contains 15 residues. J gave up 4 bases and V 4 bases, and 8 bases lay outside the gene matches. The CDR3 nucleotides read TGCGCCAGCAGCGTAGCGGGGGTCTTGGGAGAGACCCAGTACTTC. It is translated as CASSVAGVLGETQYF.

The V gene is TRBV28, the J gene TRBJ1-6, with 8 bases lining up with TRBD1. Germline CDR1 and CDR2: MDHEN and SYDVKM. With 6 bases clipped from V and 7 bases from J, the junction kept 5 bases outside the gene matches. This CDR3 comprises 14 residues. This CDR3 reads CASRRQGTNSPLHF. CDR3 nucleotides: TGTGCCAGCAGAAGACAGGGGACCAATTCACCCCTCCACTTT. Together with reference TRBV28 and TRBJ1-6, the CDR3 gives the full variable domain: DVKVTQSSRYLVKRTGEKVFLECVQDMDHENMFWYRQDPGLGLRLIYFSYDVKMKEKGDIPEGYSVSREKKERFSLILESASTNQTSMYLCASRRQGTNSPLHFGNGTRLTVT.

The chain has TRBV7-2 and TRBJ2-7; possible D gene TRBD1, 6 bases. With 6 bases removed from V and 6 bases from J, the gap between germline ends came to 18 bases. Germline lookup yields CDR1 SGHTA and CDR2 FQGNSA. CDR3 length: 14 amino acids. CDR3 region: CASSQGTLSSEQYF. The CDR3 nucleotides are TGTGCCAGCAGTCAGGGGACACTGTCATCCGAGCAGTACTTC.

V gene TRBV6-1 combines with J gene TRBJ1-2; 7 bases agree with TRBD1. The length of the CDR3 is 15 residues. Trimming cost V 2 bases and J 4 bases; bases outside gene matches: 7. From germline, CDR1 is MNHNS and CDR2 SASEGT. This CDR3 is CASSEPRGTVYGYTF. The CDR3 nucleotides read TGTGCCAGCAGTGAACCCCGCGGGACAGTCTATGGCTACACCTTC.

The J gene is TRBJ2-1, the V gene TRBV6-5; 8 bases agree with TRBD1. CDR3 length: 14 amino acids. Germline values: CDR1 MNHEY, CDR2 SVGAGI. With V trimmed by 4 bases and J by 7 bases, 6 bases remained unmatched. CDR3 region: CASSSLQGGNEQFF. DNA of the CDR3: TGTGCCAGCAGTTCCCTACAGGGGGGAAATGAGCAGTTCTTC.

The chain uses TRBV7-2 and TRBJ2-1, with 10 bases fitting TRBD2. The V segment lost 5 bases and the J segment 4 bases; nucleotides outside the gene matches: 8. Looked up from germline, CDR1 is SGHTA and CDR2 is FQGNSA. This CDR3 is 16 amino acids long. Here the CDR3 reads CASSDRTSGVYNEQFF. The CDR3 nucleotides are TGTGCCAGCAGCGATAGGACTAGCGGTGTTTACAATGAGCAGTTCTTC.

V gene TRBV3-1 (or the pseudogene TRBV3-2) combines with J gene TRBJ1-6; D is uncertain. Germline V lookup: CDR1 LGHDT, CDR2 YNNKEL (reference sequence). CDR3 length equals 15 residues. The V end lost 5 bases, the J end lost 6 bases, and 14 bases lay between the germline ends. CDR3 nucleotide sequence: TGTGCCAGCAGCTACGGGTTGGGGAGTAATTCACCCCTCCACTTT. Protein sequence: CASSYGLGSNSPLHF.

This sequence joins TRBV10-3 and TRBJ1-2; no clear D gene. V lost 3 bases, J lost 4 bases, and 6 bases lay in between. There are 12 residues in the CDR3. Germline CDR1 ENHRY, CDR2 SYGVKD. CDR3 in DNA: TGTGCCATCAGTGATGGCGGCTATGGCTACACCTTC. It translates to CAISDGGYGYTF.

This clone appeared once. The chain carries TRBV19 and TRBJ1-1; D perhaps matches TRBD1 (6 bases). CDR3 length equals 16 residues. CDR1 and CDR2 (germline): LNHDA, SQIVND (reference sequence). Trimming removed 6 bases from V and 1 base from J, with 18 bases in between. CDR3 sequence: CASRRDRNFENTEAFF. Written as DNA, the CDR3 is TGTGCCAGTAGACGAGACAGGAATTTTGAGAACACTGAAGCTTTCTTT.

CDR3 sequence: CSAGRTGRDYEQYF. CDR3 sequence (DNA): TGCAGCGCCGGAAGGACAGGGAGGGACTACGAGCAGTACTTC. This rearrangement joins TRBV29-1 to TRBJ2-7; tentative D call: TRBD1 (8 bases). CDR3 length equals 14 residues. Trimming left V 7 bases short and J 3 bases short, with 19 bases between. Germline values: CDR1 SQVTM, CDR2 ANQGSEA.

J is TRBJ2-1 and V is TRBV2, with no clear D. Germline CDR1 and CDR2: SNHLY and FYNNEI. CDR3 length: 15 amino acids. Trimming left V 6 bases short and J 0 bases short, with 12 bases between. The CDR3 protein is CASRPTPSSYNEQFF. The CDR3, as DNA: TGTGCCAGCAGGCCTACTCCTAGCTCCTACAATGAGCAGTTCTTC.

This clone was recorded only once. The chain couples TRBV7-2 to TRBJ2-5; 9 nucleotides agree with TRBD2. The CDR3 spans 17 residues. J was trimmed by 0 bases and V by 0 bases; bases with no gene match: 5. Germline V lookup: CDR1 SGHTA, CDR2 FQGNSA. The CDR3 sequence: CASSLARASGDQETQYF. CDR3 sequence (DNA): TGTGCCAGCAGCTTAGCGCGCGCTAGCGGGGACCAAGAGACCCAGTACTTC.